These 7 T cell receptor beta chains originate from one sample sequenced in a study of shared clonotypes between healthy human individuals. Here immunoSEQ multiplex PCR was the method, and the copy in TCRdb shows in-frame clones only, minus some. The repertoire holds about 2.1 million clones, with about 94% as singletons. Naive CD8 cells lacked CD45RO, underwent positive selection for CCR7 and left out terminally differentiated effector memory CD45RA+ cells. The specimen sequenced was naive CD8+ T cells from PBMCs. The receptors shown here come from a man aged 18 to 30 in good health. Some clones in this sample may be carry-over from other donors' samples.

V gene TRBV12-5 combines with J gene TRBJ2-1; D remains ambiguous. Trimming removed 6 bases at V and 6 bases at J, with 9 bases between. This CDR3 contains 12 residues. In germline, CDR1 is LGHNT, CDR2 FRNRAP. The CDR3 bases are TGTGCTAGTGGCCTAATTTTCAATGAGCAGTTCTTC. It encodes CASGLIFNEQFF. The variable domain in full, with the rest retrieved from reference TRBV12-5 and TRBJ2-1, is DARVTQTPRHKVTEMGQEVTMRCQPILGHNTVFWYRQTMMQGLELLAYFRNRAPLDDSGMPKDRFSAEMPDATLATLKIQPSEPRDSAVYFCASGLIFNEQFFGPGTRLTVL.

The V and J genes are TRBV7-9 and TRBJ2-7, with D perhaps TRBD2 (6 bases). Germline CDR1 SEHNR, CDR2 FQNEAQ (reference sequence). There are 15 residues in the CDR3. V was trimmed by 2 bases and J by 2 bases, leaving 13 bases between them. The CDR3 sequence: CASSLPGELTYEQYF. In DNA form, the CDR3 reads TGTGCCAGCAGCTTACCGGGGGAGTTAACCTACGAGCAGTACTTC. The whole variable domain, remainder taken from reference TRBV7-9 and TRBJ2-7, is DTGVSQNPRHKITKRGQNVTFRCDPISEHNRLYWYRQTLGQGPEFLTYFQNEAQLEKSRLLSDRFSAERPKGSFSTLEIQRTEQGDSAMYLCASSLPGELTYEQYFGPGTRLTVT.

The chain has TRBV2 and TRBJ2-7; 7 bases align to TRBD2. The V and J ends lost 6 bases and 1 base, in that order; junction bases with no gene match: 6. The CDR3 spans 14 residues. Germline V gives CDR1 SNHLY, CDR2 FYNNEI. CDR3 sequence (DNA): TGTGCCAGCAGACTAGCGAGCTCATCCTACGAGCAGTACTTC. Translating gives CASRLASSSYEQYF.

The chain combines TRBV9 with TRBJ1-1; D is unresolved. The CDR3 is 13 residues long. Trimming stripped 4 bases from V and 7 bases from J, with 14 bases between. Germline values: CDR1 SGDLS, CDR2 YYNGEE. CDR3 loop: CASSSLGAFEAFF. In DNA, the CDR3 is TGTGCCAGCAGCTCCCTCGGAGCCTTTGAAGCTTTCTTT.

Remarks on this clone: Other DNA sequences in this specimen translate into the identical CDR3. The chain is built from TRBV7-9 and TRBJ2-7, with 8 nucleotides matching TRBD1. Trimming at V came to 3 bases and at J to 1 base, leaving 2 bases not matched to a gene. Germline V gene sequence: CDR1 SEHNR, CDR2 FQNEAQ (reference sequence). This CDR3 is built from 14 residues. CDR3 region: CASSFRDRSYEQYF. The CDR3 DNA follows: TGTGCCAGCAGCTTCCGGGACAGGTCCTACGAGCAGTACTTC.

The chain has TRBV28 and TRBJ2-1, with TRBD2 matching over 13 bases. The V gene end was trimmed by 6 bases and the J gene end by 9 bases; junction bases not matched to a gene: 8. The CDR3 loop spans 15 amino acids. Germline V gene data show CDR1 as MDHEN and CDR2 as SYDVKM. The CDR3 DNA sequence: TGTGCCAGCAGCGAGGGACTAGCGGGACGAATTGAGCAGTTCTTC. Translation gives CASSEGLAGRIEQFF.

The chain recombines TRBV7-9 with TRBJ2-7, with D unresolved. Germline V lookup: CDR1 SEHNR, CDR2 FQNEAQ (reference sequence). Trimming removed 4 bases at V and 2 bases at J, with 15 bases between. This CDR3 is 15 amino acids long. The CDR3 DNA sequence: TGTGCCAGCAGCTCACCTCAGCCCCTGCCCTACGAGCAGTACTTC. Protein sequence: CASSSPQPLPYEQYF.